A selection of T cell receptor beta chains follows, all from one sample in a study of CD8 T cells in ankylosing spondylitis. TCRdb processed the 5' RACE reads anew with MiXCR; each CDR3 protein has one entry. The table lists some 330,000 distinct CDR3 sequences, less than 9.5% of them singletons, with about 15% in the top ten. Material: blood, either unsorted or a sorted T cell fraction (not recorded which). The receptors stem from a male donor with ankylosing spondylitis. CDR3s include the opening cysteine and the closing phenylalanine or tryptophan. D genes are given only for firm matches. Clone size, where shown, is once, few, many, or a class for clones that have expanded.

clone_size j_call d_call v_call cdr3_aa cdr3_nt
few TRBJ1-5 - TRBV29-1 CSVAEYSNQPQHF TGCAGCGTCGCCGAATATAGCAATCAGCCCCAGCATTTT
- TRBJ2-6 - TRBV6-2/TRBV6-3 CASSNPHASGANVLTF TGTGCCAGCAGTAACCCCCACGCGTCTGGGGCCAACGTCCTGACTTTC
- TRBJ2-7 - TRBV7-9 CASSSGYYEQYF TGTGCCAGCAGCTCGGGCTACTACGAGCAGTACTTC
many TRBJ2-1 TRBD2 TRBV11-1 CASSLGPVGRALINEQFF TGTGCCAGCAGCTTAGGACCGGTCGGGAGGGCCCTTATCAATGAGCAGTTCTTC
- TRBJ2-3 - TRBV11-3 CASSFLGQADTQYF TGTGCCAGCAGCTTCCTCGGGCAGGCAGATACGCAGTATTTT
- TRBJ2-2 - TRBV29-1 CSVDLSATGELFF TGCAGCGTTGACCTCTCTGCCACCGGGGAGCTGTTTTTT
few TRBJ2-7 TRBD1 TRBV10-3 CAIRDRGGTYEQYF TGTGCCATCAGGGACAGGGGAGGGACCTACGAGCAGTACTTC
many TRBJ2-1 - TRBV12-3/TRBV12-4 CAVGAGYNEQFF TGTGCCGTCGGCGCGGGTTACAATGAGCAGTTCTTC
- TRBJ2-5 TRBD2 TRBV7-2 CASSLGGSKETQYF TGTGCCAGCAGCTTGGGCGGGAGTAAAGAGACCCAGTACTTC
many TRBJ2-5 TRBD2 TRBV6-2/TRBV6-3 CASSPPRGAGEETQYF TGTGCCAGCAGCCCACCTAGGGGAGCGGGAGAAGAGACCCAGTACTTC
many TRBJ2-7 - TRBV5-5 CASSLTGASTYEQYF TGTGCCAGCAGCTTGACGGGGGCCTCAACCTACGAGCAGTACTTC
many TRBJ2-7 TRBD1 TRBV4-1 CASSQYPKGGRGLYEQYF TGCGCCAGCAGCCAATACCCAAAGGGTGGCAGGGGGCTCTACGAGCAGTACTTC
many TRBJ2-7 - TRBV7-9 CASSPLWASREQYF TGTGCCAGCAGCCCCTTGTGGGCCTCTCGTGAGCAGTACTTC
many TRBJ1-3 - TRBV28 CASSNRTSRSGNTIYF TGTGCCAGCAGTAATCGGACGAGCCGCTCTGGAAACACCATATATTTT
few TRBJ2-7 - TRBV20-1 CSAGRSDLPEGYEQYF TGCAGTGCGGGACGTTCGGACTTACCCGAGGGGTACGAGCAGTACTTC
once TRBJ1-1 - TRBV3-1 CASSQVAAMNTEAFF TGTGCCAGCAGCCAAGTGGCAGCCATGAACACTGAAGCTTTCTTT
many TRBJ2-1 - TRBV7-2 CASSLGTVDNEQFF TGTGCCAGCAGCTTAGGGACAGTTGACAATGAGCAGTTCTTC
many TRBJ2-1 TRBD2 TRBV18 CASSQVASGSGSYNEQFF TGTGCCAGCTCCCAGGTGGCTAGCGGGAGCGGCTCCTACAATGAGCAGTTCTTC
- TRBJ2-7 - TRBV12-3/TRBV12-4 CASSPLPPYEQYF TGTGCCAGCAGTCCCCTACCACCCTACGAGCAGTACTTC
few TRBJ1-3 - TRBV5-1 CASSLDARSPLGNTIYF TGCGCCAGCAGCTTGGATGCTCGGAGCCCGCTTGGAAACACCATATATTTT
many TRBJ1-2 - TRBV7-8 CASSPGLGYGYTF TGTGCCAGCAGCCCGGGACTCGGCTATGGCTACACCTTC
few TRBJ2-2 - TRBV11-3 CASSVRAGISGELFF TGTGCCAGCAGCGTGAGGGCCGGTATTTCCGGGGAGCTGTTTTTT
many TRBJ2-1 - TRBV3-1 CASSQGFGNHNEQFF TGTGCCAGCAGCCAAGGGTTCGGGAACCACAATGAGCAGTTCTTC
few TRBJ2-3 TRBD2 TRBV5-1 CASSLLRLAGVDTQYF TGCGCCAGCAGCTTGCTGCGACTAGCGGGAGTCGATACGCAGTATTTT
few TRBJ2-7 TRBD1 TRBV2 CASRDRGPGFYEQYF TGTGCCAGCAGGGACAGGGGGCCCGGATTCTACGAGCAGTACTTC
- TRBJ2-3 TRBD1 TRBV28 CASSRGLLGADTQYF TGTGCCAGCAGTAGGGGGCTCCTCGGGGCAGATACGCAGTATTTT
- TRBJ2-1 TRBD1 TRBV28 CASSLEGQFWDEQFF TGTGCCAGCAGTTTAGAGGGACAGTTTTGGGATGAGCAGTTCTTC
few TRBJ2-2 TRBD2 TRBV12-3/TRBV12-4 CASSFWSGSTGELFF TGTGCCAGCAGTTTTTGGAGCGGGAGCACCGGGGAGCTGTTTTTT
many TRBJ2-5 - TRBV7-9 CASSPGGGYQETQYF TGTGCCAGCAGCCCTGGTGGGGGCTACCAAGAGACCCAGTACTTC
few TRBJ2-7 - TRBV6-6 CASSTTDSYEQYF TGTGCCAGCAGTACGACGGACTCCTACGAGCAGTACTTC
- TRBJ1-5 - TRBV27 CASSLPGVGQPQHF TGTGCCAGCAGTCTCCCAGGGGTGGGTCAGCCCCAGCATTTT
- TRBJ1-1 - TRBV20-1 CSAPRTTSGTEAFF TGCAGTGCTCCCAGGACCACCTCCGGCACTGAAGCTTTCTTT
few TRBJ2-1 - TRBV12-3/TRBV12-4 CASSSPAGSEGEQFF TGTGCCAGCAGCTCACCAGCTGGGTCAGAGGGGGAGCAGTTCTTC
many TRBJ1-3 - TRBV4-3 CASSLEYYPGNTIYF TGCGCCAGCAGCCTCGAATATTATCCTGGAAACACCATATATTTT
- TRBJ2-3 TRBD1 TRBV2 CASRRQGPDTQYF TGTGCCAGCCGAAGACAGGGGCCAGATACGCAGTATTTT
few TRBJ2-1 TRBD2 TRBV4-1 CASSQEASGSAYNEQFF TGCGCCAGCAGCCAAGAGGCTAGCGGGAGTGCCTACAATGAGCAGTTCTTC
few TRBJ2-1 TRBD2 TRBV10-1 CASSTGLAGFLNEQFF TGCGCCAGCAGCACCGGACTAGCGGGTTTCCTCAATGAGCAGTTCTTC
- TRBJ1-1 TRBD1 TRBV27 CASSSQGENTEAFF TGTGCCAGCAGTTCACAGGGGGAGAACACTGAAGCTTTCTTT
- TRBJ2-1 - TRBV10-3 CAISPGGDNEQFF TGTGCCATCAGTCCCGGGGGTGACAATGAGCAGTTCTTC
few TRBJ1-2 TRBD1 TRBV5-1 CASSWGDRETRGYTF TGCGCCAGCAGCTGGGGGGACAGGGAGACGAGAGGCTACACCTTC
few TRBJ1-3 - TRBV20-1 CSARSPFGMVGDSGNTIYF TGCAGTGCTAGATCCCCTTTTGGTATGGTGGGAGACTCTGGAAACACCATATATTTT
few TRBJ2-3 - TRBV6-1 CASSAASGTDTQYF TGTGCCAGCAGTGCGGCTAGCGGCACAGATACGCAGTATTTT
many TRBJ2-5 TRBD2 TRBV12-3/TRBV12-4 CASSSRRLAGDETQYF TGTGCCAGCAGTTCCCGCCGTCTAGCGGGAGATGAGACCCAGTACTTC